This note documents a single T cell receptor (beta chain) sequence. Its antigen is unknown. These data come from a study of PD-L1 blockade in urothelial cancer. Overall study context: Chemotherapy regimens numbering 0 to 3 had been given to patients. Peripheral blood specimens exhibited a median yield of 141,255 T cells. Study findings and constraints: Survival was better when pretreatment blood TCR clonality fell below the median.

Method: immunoSEQ multiplex PCR; TCRdb's copy keeps in-frame clones and lacks some. The sample holds 30,000 to 40,000 clones, around 81% seen once. Time point defined: pretreatment peripheral blood. Each patient supplied 1 to 8 pretreatment and on-treatment samples. Trimming removed 10 bases from V and 3 bases from J, with 22 bases in between. In germline, CDR1 is SNHLY, CDR2 FYNNEI. The CDR3 consists of 16 residues. The specimen was PBMCs, collected around atezolizumab (anti-PD-L1) treatment. This TCR came from an elderly man with urothelial cancer. This sequence joins TRBV2 and TRBJ1-3; maybe TRBD1 (5 bases). CDR3 protein: CATFGAKRVFGNTIYF. The CDR3 DNA reads TGTGCCACCTTTGGGGCCAAACGGGTTTTTGGAAACACCATATATTTT.